This T cell receptor beta chain was recorded in a study of early T cells in non-severe SARS-CoV-2 infection. Study information: Sequencing input comprised bulk RNA from unsorted whole blood; chain pairing was not available.

Study results and caveats: Database matching using VDJdb favored anti-spike CD8 responses, with private and CD4 specificities left missing.

Germline loops: CDR1 MNHNY, CDR2 SVGAGI (reference sequence). The CDR3 covers 15 residues. Trimming shortened V by 6 bases and J by 0 bases, and 14 bases separated the two germline ends. The table lists this clonotype with many counts. As yet, its antigen is unknown. Attachment of unique molecular identifiers was made to individual cDNA molecules. Using its own MiXCR run on the 5' RACE reads, TCRdb lists one record per CDR3 protein. The sample has about 54,000 distinct CDR3 sequences, 5.5% to 8.5% seen once. This chain uses TRBV6-6 with TRBJ1-1, with D perhaps matching TRBD1 (6 bases). The clonotype originates from an adult who was a healthcare worker with PCR-confirmed SARS-CoV-2 infection or an uninfected control (not recorded which). Material: whole blood, obtained at baseline. CDR3 loop: CASSPNTGLNTEAFF. CDR3 bases: TGTGCCAGCAGCCCCAACACAGGGTTGAACACTGAAGCTTTCTTT.